This T cell receptor (beta chain) stems from a study of beta chain features in type 1 diabetes. Study at large: Patients looked much like healthy donors when it came to age, gender and cell yields. Study results and limitations: A moderate, significant TCRB CDR3 shortening appeared in type 1 diabetes across four CD4+ subsets. Type 1 diabetes patients showed fewer insertions and more deletions at VDJ junctions. With patients and controls alike, PCR might favor shorter templates to an equal degree.

Germline-derived CDR1 and CDR2 are KGHSH and LQKENI. J lost 1 base, V lost 5 bases, and 7 bases had no gene match. CDR3 length: 16 residues. Sorted CD4+ subsets: naive, central memory, regulatory, stem cell-like memory (CD45RO/CCR7/CD25/CD127/CD95/CD27 panel). Sequenced material consisted of expressed TCRB transcripts (all of the isolated RNA was reverse transcribed). Assay: immunoSEQ multiplex PCR; the TCRdb copy retains only in-frame clones and omits some. This sample has hundreds of thousands of clones, with roughly 15% found just once. This clone was detected a few times. What it recognizes is unknown.

The sequenced material came from naive CD4+ T cells from blood. The chain couples TRBV18 to TRBJ2-3, with 9 positions matching TRBD2. This TCR was recovered from a man aged 18 to 29 with type 1 diabetes. This CDR3 reads CASSETLAGGTDTQYF. In DNA, the CDR3 is TGTGCCAGCTCAGAAACCTTAGCGGGGGGCACAGATACGCAGTATTTT. Full variable domain (remainder filled in from reference TRBV18 and TRBJ2-3): NAGVMQNPRHLVRRRGQEARLRCSPMKGHSHVYWYRQLPEEGLKFMVYLQKENIIDESGMPKERFSAEFPKEGPSILRIQQVVRGDSAAYFCASSETLAGGTDTQYFGPGTRLTVL.